Listed below are T cell receptor beta chains from one sample, sequenced in a study of T cell responses to AZD1222 COVID-19 vaccine. Repertoires were generated with immunoSEQ multiplex PCR, while TCRdb's copy carries only in-frame clones and drops some. Of 100,000 to 150,000 clones listed, around 91% are singletons. This specimen was peripheral blood, taken on day 0 of AZD1222 vaccination. These receptors came from an adult in good health. CDR3s include the opening cysteine and the closing phenylalanine or tryptophan. D genes are given only for firm matches. Size is omitted from some rows. Given values are once, few, many or a class for expanded clones.

cdr3_nt,cdr3_aa,d_call,j_call,v_call,clone_size
TGTGCCAGCAGCTCCGGGGGCCTGGCGAACACCGGGGAGCTGTTTTTT,CASSSGGLANTGELFF,.,TRBJ2-2,TRBV9,.
TGTGCCAGTAGTATCCCCGGGGGACACGGCCGGCTCTTGAACACTGAAGCTTTCTTT,CASSIPGGHGRLLNTEAFF,.,TRBJ1-1,TRBV19,.
TGTGCCAGCAGCTTTGCAGGGATGGGCAATCAGCCCCAGCATTTT,CASSFAGMGNQPQHF,.,TRBJ1-5,TRBV5-6,.
TGTGCCAGCAGCAGAGGGGACCCCTTCAATCAGCCCCAGCATTTT,CASSRGDPFNQPQHF,.,TRBJ1-5,TRBV7-9,.
TGTGCCAGCAGCCAATCTCCGGGGGGCTCCTACGAGCAGTACTTC,CASSQSPGGSYEQYF,TRBD2,TRBJ2-7,TRBV4-2,.
TGTGCCAGCTCCCCGAAGGGGACGCGAGAAAAACTGTTTTTT,CASSPKGTREKLFF,.,TRBJ1-4,TRBV3-1/TRBV3-2,.
TGTGCCAGCAGCTACGGGGCTAATGAGCAGTTCTTC,CASSYGANEQFF,.,TRBJ2-1,TRBV27,.
TGTGCCAGCTCCAACGGGGTGAACACTGAAGCTTTCTTT,CASSNGVNTEAFF,.,TRBJ1-1,TRBV18,.
TGTGCCAGCAGCTTAGGGACGTACGAGCAGTACTTC,CASSLGTYEQYF,.,TRBJ2-7,TRBV5-4,.
TGTGCCAGCAGCCACGGGAGAACTTGGGGTCAGCCCCAGCATTTT,CASSHGRTWGQPQHF,.,TRBJ1-5,TRBV3-1/TRBV3-2,.
TGTGCCAGCCGGGACAGGGGGGAAAAACTGTTTTTT,CASRDRGEKLFF,TRBD1,TRBJ1-4,TRBV27,once
TGTGCCAGCTCGCAGGAGTGGACTTCAACCGGGGAGCTGTTTTTT,CASSQEWTSTGELFF,.,TRBJ2-2,TRBV18,.
TGTGCCAGTAGTAGGCCAGGGGGTTTGACAAATGAGCAGTTCTTC,CASSRPGGLTNEQFF,TRBD1,TRBJ2-1,TRBV19,.
TGTGCCAGCAGCTTAGTCCCAGGGGCCCAAGAGACCCAGTACTTC,CASSLVPGAQETQYF,.,TRBJ2-5,TRBV7-6,.
TGTGCCAGCAGTTTAATGGGCAGTAACACCGGGGAGCTGTTTTTT,CASSLMGSNTGELFF,.,TRBJ2-2,TRBV27,.
TGTGCCATCCTGACAGGGTCTACAGATACGCAGTATTTT,CAILTGSTDTQYF,TRBD1,TRBJ2-3,TRBV2,.
TGTGCCAGCAGCGACCGGGACAGGGAAACATTC,CASSDRDRETF,TRBD1,TRBJ2-7,TRBV6-5,.
TGTGCCAGCAACACCCCTGGGGCCAACGTCCTGACTTTC,CASNTPGANVLTF,.,TRBJ2-6,TRBV5-5,.
TGTGCCAGCAGCTCCGTTGGGGGGCCGAACACTGAAGCTTTCTTT,CASSSVGGPNTEAFF,.,TRBJ1-1,TRBV5-4,.
TGTGCCAGTAGAGTTTTGGGGAAGGGCAGGGGTGAGCAGTTCTTC,CASRVLGKGRGEQFF,.,TRBJ2-1,TRBV19,.
TGCGCCAGCAGCCAAGACGGGGCCACCGGGGAGCTGTTTTTT,CASSQDGATGELFF,.,TRBJ2-2,TRBV4-3,.
TGTGCCAGCAGGGGACAGGGGGGAATCAATCAGCCCCAGCATTTT,CASRGQGGINQPQHF,TRBD1,TRBJ1-5,TRBV6-5,.
TGTGCCAGCAGCAGGGTCCAAGAGACCCAGTACTTC,CASSRVQETQYF,.,TRBJ2-5,TRBV2,.
TGTGCCAGCAGTCGGGTCGCTAGACAAGCTGAAGCTTTCTTT,CASSRVARQAEAFF,.,TRBJ1-1,TRBV6-5,.
TGTGCCAGTGCGGACACCTCCTACGAGCAGTACTTC,CASADTSYEQYF,.,TRBJ2-7,TRBV7-9,.
TGTGCCAGCAGCTCCACAACCGGGACAGGGGTTCAGCCCCAGCATTTT,CASSSTTGTGVQPQHF,TRBD1,TRBJ1-5,TRBV7-2,once
TGTGCCAGCAGCCTGTACAGGGGTGGGACTGAAGCTTTCTTT,CASSLYRGGTEAFF,TRBD1,TRBJ1-1,TRBV3-1/TRBV3-2,.
TGTGCCAGCAGCTGGGGGACGACTGAAGCTTTCTTT,CASSWGTTEAFF,.,TRBJ1-1,TRBV28,.
TGTGCCAGTAGTTTATATAGGGACAATCAGCCCCAGCATTTT,CASSLYRDNQPQHF,.,TRBJ1-5,TRBV19,.
TGTGCCAGCAGTTACGGGTGGGACAGGGGCTACGAGCAGTACTTC,CASSYGWDRGYEQYF,TRBD1,TRBJ2-7,TRBV6-6,.
TGTGCCAGCAGCAAAGGTTGGGGACAGTCCTCAACTAATGAAAAACTGTTTTTT,CASSKGWGQSSTNEKLFF,.,TRBJ1-4,TRBV21-1,once
TGTGCCACCAGTGGTCCGGCGGATGGCTACACCTTC,CATSGPADGYTF,.,TRBJ1-2,TRBV24-1,.
TGTGCCAGCACCGACAGCTCCTACGAGCAGTACTTC,CASTDSSYEQYF,.,TRBJ2-7,TRBV13,.
TGTGCCAGCACCCGATCCAGCGGGAGTATAAATGAGCAGTTCTTC,CASTRSSGSINEQFF,TRBD2,TRBJ2-1,TRBV4-2,.
TGTGCCACCAGTACCTATCGGGCAGGGGGCCTCCAAGAGACCCAGTACTTC,CATSTYRAGGLQETQYF,TRBD1,TRBJ2-5,TRBV24-1,.
TGTGCCAGCGCGGGGGGAGGTATGGGGCAGCCCCAGCATTTT,CASAGGGMGQPQHF,.,TRBJ1-5,TRBV28,.
TGTGCCAGCAGCTGGACAGAGAACTATGGCTACACCTTC,CASSWTENYGYTF,.,TRBJ1-2,TRBV7-6,.
TGTGCCAGCAGTTTCCCCAGTGGAAGTGGAAACACCATATATTTT,CASSFPSGSGNTIYF,.,TRBJ1-3,TRBV28,.
TGCGCCAGCAGCTTGAACCAGCTTCCTAATTCACCCCTCCACTTT,CASSLNQLPNSPLHF,.,TRBJ1-6,TRBV5-1,.
TGTGCCAGCACCTTAGACCAGAGGGGGATAATGAACACTGAAGCTTTCTTT,CASTLDQRGIMNTEAFF,.,TRBJ1-1,TRBV21-1,.
TGTGCCAGCAGCCTGGAGGGGTACGGGGAGCTGTTTTTT,CASSLEGYGELFF,.,TRBJ2-2,TRBV5-6,.
TGTGCCAGCAGCTCACGGGAGGTCGGCTACAATGAGCAGTTCTTC,CASSSREVGYNEQFF,TRBD2,TRBJ2-1,TRBV3-1/TRBV3-2,.
TGTGCCATCAGTGGCTCGGACCCTTACGAGCAGTACTTC,CAISGSDPYEQYF,.,TRBJ2-7,TRBV10-3,.
TGTGCCAGCAGCTGGAAGGGACTTACCTCTGGAAACACCATATATTTT,CASSWKGLTSGNTIYF,.,TRBJ1-3,TRBV5-4,.
TGTGCCAGCAAGCAGGACACCACTGAAGCTTTCTTT,CASKQDTTEAFF,.,TRBJ1-1,TRBV27,.
TGTGCCAGCAGTTTTGGAGGGGGCAACGAGCAGTACTTC,CASSFGGGNEQYF,.,TRBJ2-7,TRBV27,.
TGTGCCAGCAGTTACGGGACAGGGGGCACTGGAAACACCATATATTTT,CASSYGTGGTGNTIYF,TRBD1,TRBJ1-3,TRBV6-5,.